This TCR beta chain derives from a study of T cells in Graves' hyperthyroidism and ophthalmopathy. Using RNA transcripts as the source, TCR beta CDR3 regions were amplified. During a first-round RT-PCR of the TCR CDR3, the HTBI primer set was used. Each CDR3 protein is one row after TCRdb ran MiXCR on the multiplex PCR reads. This sample has 400,000 to 500,000 distinct CDR3 sequences, with 13% to 15% found just once. Each diagnosis was grounded in clinical symptoms, serum thyroxine and TRAb, thyroid ultrasound, and orbital computed tomography. This clonotype was seen many times. The antigen remains undetermined. The CDR3 has 14 residues. With 5 bases removed from V and 5 bases from J, the gap between germline ends came to 13 bases. General study points: Ophthalmopathy got predicted by the model a median around 6.6 months before its onset.

This clonotype was obtained from a woman under 30 with Graves' hyperthyroidism. The sequencing input was blood. The V gene is TRBV12-3 or TRBV12-4, the J gene TRBJ1-5; maybe TRBD1 (5 bases). CDR3 sequence reads: CASSPPGSHQPQHF. CDR3 nucleotides: TGTGCCAGCAGTCCCCCAGGGAGTCATCAGCCCCAGCATTTT.